This T cell receptor (beta chain) was sequenced for a study of CD8+CD57+ T cells in acquired aplastic anemia. Overall study findings and caveats: About 27 CD8+ CDR3 sequences were shared between patients and controls.

The CDR3 loop spans 15 amino acids. The V gene end was trimmed by 3 bases and the J gene end by 1 base; junction bases not matched to a gene: 5. Germline V gene data show CDR1 as SGDLS and CDR2 as YYNGEE. Template material for TCR beta VDJ and CDR3 profiling consisted of genomic DNA. TCRdb re-derived calls from the reads in MiXCR, one entry per CDR3 protein. The sample yields approximately 180,000 distinct CDR3 sequences, roughly 60% seen once. This clonotype appeared many times. Its specificity is not known. Those patients picked for sequencing had displayed CD8+CD57+ cell expansion on flow cytometry.

The chain combines TRBV9 with TRBJ2-3; 7 nucleotides agree with TRBD2. The specimen was sorted CD4+, CD8+, or CD8+CD57+ T cells (not recorded which) from PBMCs. The TCR was taken from a human donor with aplastic anemia. This CDR3 reads CASSGCGGCTDTQYF. CDR3 in DNA: TGTGCCAGCAGCGGCTGCGGGGGTTGCACAGATACGCAGTATTTT.